These 17 T cell receptor beta chains originate from one sample sequenced in a study of shared clonotypes between healthy human individuals. Sequencing used immunoSEQ multiplex PCR; TCRdb keeps in-frame clones, though not all of them. The data show about 1.1 million clones, approximately 80% seen once. Sample: memory CD4+ T cells from PBMCs. The subset was: CD45RA-negative fraction. These receptors were taken from a young man in good health. Some clones in this sample may be carry-over from other donors' samples.

The chain combines TRBV7-2 with TRBJ2-1; D is possibly TRBD1 (5 bases). This CDR3 spans 14 amino acids. Germline V gives CDR1 SGHTA, CDR2 FQGNSA. Between the trimmed V and J ends, which lost 1 base and 6 bases, there was a span of 10 bases. As DNA, the CDR3 is TGTGCCAGCAGCTTAGGGGCTAGGGGCAATGAGCAGTTCTTC. Protein sequence: CASSLGARGNEQFF.

The CDR3 loop reads CASSPVGGGNYGYTF. CDR3 in DNA: TGTGCCAGCAGCCCGGTGGGGGGAGGTAACTATGGCTACACCTTC. The chain employs TRBV5-6 and TRBJ1-2, with D maybe TRBD1 (5 bases). This CDR3 has 15 amino acids. Deletions cut 4 bases from V and 1 base from J, with 14 bases between. Germline V gene sequence: CDR1 SGHDT, CDR2 YYEEEE.

The chain carries TRBV4-2 and TRBJ2-1, with a tentative D call TRBD2 (6 bases). V shed 0 bases and J shed 2 bases, with 17 bases lying between them. CDR3 length: 18 residues. Germline values: CDR1 LGHNA, CDR2 YNFKEQ. In DNA form, the CDR3 reads TGTGCCAGCAGCCAAGATCCCAGCGGGCGGGGACCCTACAATGAGCAGTTCTTC. Amino acids: CASSQDPSGRGPYNEQFF.

The chain has TRBV25-1 and TRBJ1-2; a weak D match, TRBD1 (5 bases). The CDR3 length is 16 residues. V was cut by 2 bases and J by 4 bases, with 17 bases left in between. Germline CDR1 MGHDK, CDR2 SYGVNS. The CDR3 region is CASSEAGTGGFYGYTF. The DNA of the CDR3 is TGTGCCAGCAGTGAAGCCGGGACGGGTGGCTTCTATGGCTACACCTTC.

To note about this clone: The sample contains more than one DNA sequence encoding this CDR3. This rearrangement joins TRBV20-1 to TRBJ2-1, with a tentative D call TRBD2 (5 bases). Trimming removed 6 bases at V and 6 bases at J, with 9 bases between. Germline V lookup: CDR1 DFQATT, CDR2 SNEGSKA (reference sequence). The CDR3 spans 11 residues. The CDR3 here is CSASGSNEQFF. For the CDR3, the DNA is TGCAGTGCGAGCGGCTCCAATGAGCAGTTCTTC.

The V call is TRBV4-3, the J call TRBJ2-5, with 10 bases matching TRBD2. From germline, CDR1 is LGHNA and CDR2 YSLEER. The CDR3 runs to 14 residues. Trimming took 5 bases from V and 5 from J; bases not matched to a gene: 5. CDR3 loop: CASSSSGRGETQYF. CDR3 sequence (DNA): TGCGCCAGCAGCTCGAGCGGGAGGGGGGAGACCCAGTACTTC.

The gene calls are TRBV9 and TRBJ2-5; 13 bases map to TRBD2. CDR1 SGDLS and CDR2 YYNGEE come from the germline V gene. The CDR3 spans 19 residues. Trimming at V came to 3 bases and at J to 1 base, leaving 12 bases not matched to a gene. CDR3 amino acids: CASSARTSGSGGSQETQYF. CDR3 DNA: TGTGCCAGCAGCGCCCGGACTAGCGGGAGCGGAGGGAGCCAAGAGACCCAGTACTTC.

This clone was detected once. This sequence joins TRBV6-4 and TRBJ1-3; 7 bases map to TRBD1. CDR3 length equals 18 residues. V trimming: 5 bases; J trimming: 3 bases; junction bases outside the gene matches: 16. The germline gives CDR1 MRHNA, CDR2 SNTAGT. CDR3 nucleotides: TGTGCCAGCAGTACCGCGGGTCCTCGACAGGGAGGTGGAAACACCATATATTTT. It codes for CASSTAGPRQGGGNTIYF.

V gene TRBV7-2 combines with J gene TRBJ1-2; 8 bases fit TRBD1. V was clipped by 5 bases and J by 4 bases; unmatched bases: 15. The CDR3 is 17 amino acids. Germline CDR1 SGHTA, CDR2 FQGNSA. CDR3 sequence reads: CASSPRPGTGGVYGYTF. The CDR3 DNA follows: TGTGCCAGCAGCCCGAGGCCCGGGACAGGAGGAGTCTATGGCTACACCTTC.

This clone turned up a few times. The gene calls are TRBV5-1 and TRBJ1-2, with a weak D call TRBD1 (6 bases). Germline values: CDR1 SGHRS, CDR2 YFSETQ. Trimming took 7 bases from V and 5 from J, leaving 21 bases between them. The CDR3 covers 15 residues. This chain's CDR3 is CASSHPGGSRYGYTF. DNA of the CDR3: TGCGCCAGCTCTCACCCCGGGGGCTCGAGGTATGGCTACACCTTC.

The rearrangement joins TRBV6-5 to TRBJ2-7; 7 nucleotides match TRBD1. Germline V gives CDR1 MNHEY, CDR2 SVGAGI. The junction had 7 bases not matched to a gene; V was cut back by 5 bases and J by 0 bases. This CDR3 is 15 amino acids long. CDR3 in DNA: TGTGCCAGCAGTGGCGACAGGGTTAGCTCCTACGAGCAGTACTTC. Translated, it gives CASSGDRVSSYEQYF.

To note about this clone: This may arise from a read error, as a much more abundant clone is one base away. J is TRBJ1-1 and V is TRBV11-2; D gene ambiguous. CDR3 length: 14 residues. Trimming shortened V by 0 bases and J by 0 bases, and 5 bases separated the two germline ends. Germline V CDR1 and CDR2: SGHAT, FQNNGV. The CDR3 DNA sequence: TGTGCCAGCAGCTTAGACAGTATGAACACTGAAGCTTTCTTT. It is translated as CASSLDSMNTEAFF.

As to this clone: A much larger clone lies one base from this, so it may be a read error. The chain carries TRBV2 and TRBJ1-1; D call uncertain. There are 11 residues in the CDR3. The V gene's germline CDR1 is SNHLY and CDR2 FYNNEI. V was clipped by 8 bases and J by 1 base, with 5 bases between them. The CDR3 reads CASRGNTEAFF. The CDR3, as DNA: TGTGCCAGCCGAGGGAACACTGAAGCTTTCTTT.

The rearrangement joins TRBV30 to TRBJ2-3, with 11 bases aligning to TRBD2. CDR1 is GTSNPN, CDR2 SVGIG, per germline (reference sequence). The CDR3 extends over 18 amino acids. With V trimmed by 4 bases and J by 5 bases, 17 bases remained unmatched. CDR3 sequence (DNA): TGTGCCTGGACCAGAAGGCTAGCGGGAGGTTTTAAGCGAGATACGCAGTATTTT. Translation: CAWTRRLAGGFKRDTQYF.

Here the CDR3 reads CASSPAEGGKYEQYF. For the CDR3, the DNA is TGTGCCAGCAGCCCCGCGGAGGGTGGCAAGTACGAGCAGTACTTC. This chain joins TRBV6-6 and TRBJ2-7; D may be TRBD2 (6 bases). The CDR3 consists of 15 residues. From germline, CDR1 is MNHNY and CDR2 SVGAGI (reference sequence). Trimming pared 6 bases from V and 4 bases from J, leaving 19 bases between.

The V and J genes are TRBV27 and TRBJ2-1, with a weak D call TRBD2 (7 bases). The CDR3 consists of 15 residues. V dropped 5 bases and J dropped 9 bases, with 20 bases sitting between them. CDR1 is MNHEY and CDR2 is SMNVEV in the germline V gene (reference sequence). In nucleotides, the CDR3 is TGTGCCAGCAGTCCCGTGGGGGGCGGGAGAGCTGAGCAGTTCTTC. Translation: CASSPVGGGRAEQFF.

The chain has TRBV6-5 and TRBJ1-2; 7 bases agree with TRBD1. J lost 4 bases, V lost 6 bases, and 5 bases had no gene match. The CDR3 covers 13 residues. Per germline, CDR1 MNHEY and CDR2 SVGAGI. CDR3 in amino acids: CASSLTGRYGYTF. In nucleotides, the CDR3 is TGTGCCAGCAGCCTGACAGGGCGCTATGGCTACACCTTC.